Listed below are T cell receptor beta chains from one sample, sequenced in a study of response to subunit inactivated influenza vaccine. TCRdb called the RT-PCR reads again in MiXCR, with one record for every CDR3 protein. The data show a few hundred thousand distinct CDR3 sequences, 12% seen once. The starting material was non-naive T cells sorted from PBMCs, obtained 14 to 15 days before vaccination. These TCRs come from a man between 45 and 60 years old who received an inactivated influenza vaccine. The CDR3 runs from the conserved cysteine through the conserved F or W. A D gene is named only where the DNA matches it firmly. Some rows have no size entry. The others give once, few or many, or a class for an expanded clone.

d_gene | j_gene | abundance | v_gene | CDR3aa | CDR3nt
- | TRBJ2-3 | few | TRBV25-1 | CASSEGGANTDTQYF | TGTGCCAGCAGTGAAGGGGGGGCCAACACAGATACGCAGTATTTT
TRBD2 | TRBJ2-7 | - | TRBV5-4 | CASSFPGLAKEYEQYF | TGTGCCAGCAGCTTCCCGGGACTAGCTAAGGAGTACGAGCAGTACTTC
TRBD2 | TRBJ2-7 | many | TRBV27 | CASRRTSETYEQYF | TGTGCCAGCAGAAGGACTAGCGAGACCTACGAGCAGTACTTC
TRBD1 | TRBJ2-1 | - | TRBV13 | CASSPRTGGRNEQFF | TGTGCCAGCAGCCCTCGGACAGGGGGCCGCAATGAGCAGTTCTTC
TRBD1 | TRBJ2-1 | few | TRBV6-1 | CASRNPGQGLNEQFF | TGTGCCAGCAGGAACCCGGGACAGGGTTTGAATGAGCAGTTCTTC
- | TRBJ1-2 | many | TRBV28 | CASSFPQRADYGYTF | TGTGCCAGCAGTTTCCCCCAGAGGGCTGACTATGGCTACACCTTC
- | TRBJ1-1 | - | TRBV20-1 | CSARVGNLNTEAFF | TGCAGTGCTAGAGTGGGGAACCTGAACACTGAAGCTTTCTTT
TRBD2 | TRBJ2-5 | many | TRBV20-1 | CSAIAGGQETQYF | TGCAGTGCTATAGCGGGGGGACAAGAGACCCAGTACTTC
TRBD2 | TRBJ2-7 | few | TRBV6-5 | CASKLAGGSYEQYF | TGTGCCAGCAAGTTGGCGGGGGGGTCCTACGAGCAGTACTTC
- | TRBJ2-1 | many | TRBV10-3 | CAIKGGAPVEQFF | TGTGCCATCAAAGGGGGAGCCCCGGTTGAGCAGTTCTTC
- | TRBJ1-2 | many | TRBV7-8 | CASSSLGQTNYGYTF | TGTGCCAGCAGCTCCTTAGGACAGACTAACTATGGCTACACCTTC
TRBD1 | TRBJ1-5 | - | TRBV10-3 | CAIGTDNQPQHF | TGTGCCATCGGGACAGACAATCAGCCCCAGCATTTT
- | TRBJ1-2 | - | TRBV18 | CASSPDVNYGYTF | TGTGCCAGCTCACCAGATGTAAATTATGGCTACACCTTC
TRBD2 | TRBJ2-1 | - | TRBV7-9 | CASSWPRTSGSPEQFF | TGTGCCAGCAGCTGGCCTAGGACTAGCGGGAGTCCGGAGCAGTTCTTC